The subject of this entry is one TCR beta chain. The CDR3 has 16 residues. Germline CDR1 is LGHNA and CDR2 is YNFKEQ. V dropped 2 bases and J dropped 6; count of bases not matched to a gene: 10. Sequencing of TCR beta was performed on blood CD8+ T cells and on blood CD4+ T cells. Isolation of CD8+ and CD4+ T cells was performed negatively, whereas enrichment of TEMRA cells was done by FACS. RNA totalling roughly 0.45 to 1 ug underwent reverse transcription with random hexamers. TCR beta CDR3 was amplified by immunoSEQ covering 54 Vbeta and 13 Jbeta. TCRdb ran MiXCR on the immunoSEQ multiplex PCR reads and lists one entry per CDR3 protein. The table records under 200,000 distinct CDR3 sequences, approximately 94% of them present only once. This sample is part of a study of CD8 T cells in Susac syndrome.

The clonotype originates from a human donor with Susac syndrome. The chain is built from TRBV4-2 and TRBJ2-7; 10 bases are a match to TRBD1. Sequences were obtained from CD4+ T cells from PBMCs. The CDR3 region has the DNA TGTGCCAGCAGCCAACTCACTAGGACAGGGGGTCGCGAGCAGTACTTC. Translated, it gives CASSQLTRTGGREQYF.